The clone carrying this T cell receptor (beta chain) was seen many times. Its cognate antigen is unknown. Researchers tagged individual cDNA molecules with unique molecular identifiers. In TCRdb, the 5' RACE reads were re-called with MiXCR into one record per CDR3 protein. Of some 62,000 distinct CDR3 sequences listed, about 9.3% are singletons. This CDR3 is 16 amino acids long. V was trimmed by 5 bases and J by 2 bases, leaving 17 bases between them. The germline V gene encodes CDR1 SGHNT and CDR2 YENEEA. This record belongs to a study of early T cells in non-severe SARS-CoV-2 infection. Study at large: Sequenced bulk RNA came from whole blood that was unsorted, and chains were unpaired.

Study-wide points: VDJdb matching, biased toward anti-spike CD8 responses, missed private and CD4 specificities.

The chain employs TRBV11-3 and TRBJ2-3; TRBD2 is a possible D gene (6 bases). This TCR was sampled from an adult who was a healthcare worker with PCR-confirmed SARS-CoV-2 infection or an uninfected control (not recorded which). Sequenced input: whole blood. The CDR3 region has the DNA TGTGCCAGCAGCCCAACCACGGGACTTAACACAGATACGCAGTATTTT. The encoded protein is CASSPTTGLNTDTQYF.